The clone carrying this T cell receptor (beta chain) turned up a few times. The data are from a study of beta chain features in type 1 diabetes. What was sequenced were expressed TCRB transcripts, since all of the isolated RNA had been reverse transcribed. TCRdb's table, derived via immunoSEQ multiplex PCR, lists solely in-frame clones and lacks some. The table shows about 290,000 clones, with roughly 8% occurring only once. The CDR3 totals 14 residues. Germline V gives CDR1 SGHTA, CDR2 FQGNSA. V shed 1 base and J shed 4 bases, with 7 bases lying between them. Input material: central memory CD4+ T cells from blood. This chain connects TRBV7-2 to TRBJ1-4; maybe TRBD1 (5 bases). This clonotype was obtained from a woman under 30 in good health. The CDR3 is CASSLGQLNEKLFF. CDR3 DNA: TGTGCCAGCAGCTTAGGACAGCTTAATGAAAAACTGTTTTTT.